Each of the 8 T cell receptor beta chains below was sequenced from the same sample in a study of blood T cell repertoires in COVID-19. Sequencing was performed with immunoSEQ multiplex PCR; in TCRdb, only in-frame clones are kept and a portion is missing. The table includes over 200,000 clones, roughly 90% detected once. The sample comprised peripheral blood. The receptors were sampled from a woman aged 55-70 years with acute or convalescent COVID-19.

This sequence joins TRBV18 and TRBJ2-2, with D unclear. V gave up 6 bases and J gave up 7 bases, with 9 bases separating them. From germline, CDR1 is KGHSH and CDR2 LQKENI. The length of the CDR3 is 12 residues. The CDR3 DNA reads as TGTGCCAGCTCCCTACCCATCGGGGAGCTGTTTTTT. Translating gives CASSLPIGELFF.

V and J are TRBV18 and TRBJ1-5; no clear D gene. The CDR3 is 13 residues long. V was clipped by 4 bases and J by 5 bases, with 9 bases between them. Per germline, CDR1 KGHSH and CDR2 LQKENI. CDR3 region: CASSLSPDQPQHF. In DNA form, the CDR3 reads TGTGCCAGCTCACTTAGCCCCGATCAGCCCCAGCATTTT.

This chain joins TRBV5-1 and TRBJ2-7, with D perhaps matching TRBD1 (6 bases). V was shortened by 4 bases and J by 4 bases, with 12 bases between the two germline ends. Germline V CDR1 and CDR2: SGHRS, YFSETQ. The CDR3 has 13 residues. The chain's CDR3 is CASSPRQDYEQYF. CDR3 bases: TGCGCCAGCAGCCCCCGACAGGATTACGAGCAGTACTTC.

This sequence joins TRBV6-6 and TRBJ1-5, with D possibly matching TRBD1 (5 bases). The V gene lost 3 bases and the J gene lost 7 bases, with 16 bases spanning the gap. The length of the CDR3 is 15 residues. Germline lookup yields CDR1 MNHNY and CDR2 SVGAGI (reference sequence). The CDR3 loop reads CASSYNGGESQPQHF. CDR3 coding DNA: TGTGCCAGCAGTTATAACGGAGGGGAAAGCCAGCCCCAGCATTTT.

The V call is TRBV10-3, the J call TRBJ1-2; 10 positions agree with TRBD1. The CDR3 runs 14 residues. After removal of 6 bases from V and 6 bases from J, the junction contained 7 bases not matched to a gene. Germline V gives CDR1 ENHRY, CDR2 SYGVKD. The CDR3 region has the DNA TGTGCCATCAGAGATGGACAGGGGGGCGATGGCTACACCTTC. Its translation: CAIRDGQGGDGYTF.

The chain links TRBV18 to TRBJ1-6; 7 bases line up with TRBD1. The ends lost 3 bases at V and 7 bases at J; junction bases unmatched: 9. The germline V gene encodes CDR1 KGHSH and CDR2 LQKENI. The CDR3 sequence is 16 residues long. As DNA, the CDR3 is TGTGCCAGCTCACCGAAATTTGACAGGGTCAATTCACCCCTCCACTTT. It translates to CASSPKFDRVNSPLHF.

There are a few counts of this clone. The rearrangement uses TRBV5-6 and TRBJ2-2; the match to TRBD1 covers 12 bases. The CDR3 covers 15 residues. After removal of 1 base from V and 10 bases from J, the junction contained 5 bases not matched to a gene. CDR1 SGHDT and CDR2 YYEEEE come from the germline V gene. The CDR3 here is CASSLYGTGGEELFF. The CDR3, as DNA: TGTGCCAGCAGCTTGTACGGGACAGGGGGCGAGGAGCTGTTTTTT.

The chain's CDR3 is CASSSLYSSVGIGYEQYF. The CDR3 DNA reads TGCGCCAGCAGCTCGCTCTACAGTAGCGTGGGGATAGGCTACGAGCAGTACTTC. The chain uses TRBV5-1 and TRBJ2-7, with a tentative D call TRBD2 (5 bases). V gave up 3 bases and J gave up 3 bases, with 25 bases separating them. The germline gives CDR1 SGHRS, CDR2 YFSETQ. The CDR3 is made up of 18 amino acids.